This TCR beta chain is drawn from a study of CD39 and CD103 CD8 tumor-infiltrating T cells (dated by TCRdb to the late 2010s). General notes on the study: Repertoire comparisons were shown for an HPV-positive HNSCC, an HPV-negative HNSCC, an ovarian cancer and a melanoma patient. Deep sequencing of TCRbeta CDR3 was used to compare the repertoires of CD8 TIL subsets, defined by CD103 and CD39, against those of peripheral memory CD8 T cells. Points the paper makes about the study in general: DP CD8 TILs appeared to be more oligoclonal than DN and SP CD8 TILs and blood memory CD8 T cells, with about 56-90% covered by the top 30 clonotypes. Clonotypes from DP TILs were seldom detected in blood or uninvolved lymph node, while clonotypes from DN TILs overlapped to a large extent with peripheral memory CD8 repertoires.

Genomic DNA was extracted with the DNeasy Blood and Tissue Kit from around 10,000 to 100,000 sorted cells per subset. The immunoSEQ service sequenced and mapped the TCRbeta V-J or V-D-J regions, with each sample reaching coverage above 8.5x. As for the original processing: Analysis was restricted to productive rearrangements exported from the immunoSEQ Analyzer platform, and clonality was assessed using the 500 most abundant clones. Repertoire overlap between populations was quantified with the Morisita-Horn similarity index and the Jaccard index. In six cancer patients, Morisita-Horn similarity was measured between the TCR repertoires of CD8 T-cell subsets. The source is immuneACCESS, and TCRdb retained only in-frame sequences with V and J called. Part of the clones is not carried over; for the studies checked, unresolved V genes explain less than half of this, and the remainder is unexplained. V and J calls plus clone size are reproduced from that table; the DNA served to infer D and trimming. The sample has under 4,500 clones on record, 60% to 70% of them singletons. Of the sample, 25% is held by the ten largest clones.

No therapy was being received by patients at the time of sample collection, although prior treatments had ranged from chemotherapy, radiotherapy, surgery and immunotherapy to none. After thawing, cells were enriched for T lymphocytes using a negative-selection kit, with EpCAM beads added for tumor-infiltrating lymphocytes. For the CD8 TIL subsets, CD3+CD4-CD8+CD45RA- cells were FACS-sorted and divided into DN, SP and DP based on their expression of CD39 and CD103. Tumor specimens were minced and digested with hyaluronidase, collagenase and DNase for 1 h, filtered, Ficoll-enriched and cryopreserved. On a FACSAria II, each population was sorted to roughly 99% purity, and the resulting cell pellets were frozen for TCR sequencing with no culture step. This clone was detected only a few times. Its antigen is still unknown. There are no base qualities to consult, and no much larger clone falls within one base.

From a lookup of the germline V gene, CDR1 and CDR2 are SGHVS and FQNEAQ. CDR3 length: 17 amino acids, cysteine to phenylalanine. Just the 51-base CDR3 DNA is kept, in frame starting at base 1. Germline trimming amounts to 4 bases on V and 3 bases on J, with 12 as the count of junction bases outside the gene matches. The sample comprised CD39- CD103- CD8+ T cells sorted from the tumor. The sample's cell subset or site, from its label and the paper: CD103-CD39- double-negative CD45RA- CD8 T cells. The source is a human donor with head and neck squamous cell carcinoma. The rearranged chain carries TRBV7-8 and TRBJ1-5; the central 7 bases match TRBD1. This receptor carries the CDR3 CASSSRTGRGNNQPQHF. The DNA is as follows: TGTGCCAGCAGCTCCAGGACAGGAAGGGGGAACAATCAGCCCCAGCATTTT.